These 25 T cell receptor beta chains share one sample of origin, sequenced in a study of T cells after yellow fever vaccination. TCRdb recomputed calls from the 5' RACE reads with MiXCR, one row per CDR3 protein. Among 150,000 to 200,000 distinct CDR3 sequences listed, 5.5% to 7.5% were seen once. This sample comprised CD4+ T cells sorted from PBMCs, obtained 5 days after the first yellow fever vaccination. Receptors were obtained from a man between 18 and 29 years old who received the YFV17D yellow fever vaccine.

Many counts were recorded for this clonotype. The chain couples TRBV10-3 to TRBJ1-2; 7 positions match TRBD1. This CDR3 region has 15 residues. The J segment lost 2 bases and the V segment lost 6 bases, leaving 9 bases of the junction unmatched. Germline V gives CDR1 ENHRY, CDR2 SYGVKD. As DNA, the CDR3 is TGTGCCATCAGATTGGGACAGCAAATGAACTATGGCTACACCTTC. It translates to CAIRLGQQMNYGYTF.

Ten or more counts support this clonotype. The chain links TRBV7-2 to TRBJ2-2; 8 nucleotides match TRBD2. Germline CDR1 and CDR2: SGHTA and FQGNSA. The V segment lost 7 bases and the J segment 3 bases; nucleotides outside the gene matches: 4. This CDR3 is 14 amino acids long. CDR3 sequence reads: CASTKRGYTGELFF. The CDR3 nucleotides read TGTGCCAGCACAAAGCGGGGGTACACCGGGGAGCTGTTTTTT.

This sequence joins TRBV7-2 and TRBJ1-6; D unclear. The CDR3 consists of 14 residues. V was shortened by 2 bases and J by 5 bases, with 7 bases between the two germline ends. Germline CDR1 and CDR2: SGHTA and FQGNSA. The CDR3 protein is CASSLNQNNSPLHF. Written as DNA, the CDR3 is TGTGCCAGCAGCTTAAACCAGAATAATTCACCCCTCCACTTT.

This clonotype was counted many times. The chain is built from TRBV7-2 and TRBJ2-1; TRBD2 agrees at 8 bases. CDR1 and CDR2 (germline): SGHTA, FQGNSA. With 1 base clipped from V and 7 bases from J, the junction kept 6 bases outside the gene matches. The CDR3 length is 15 residues. The DNA for the CDR3 is TGTGCCAGCAGCTTAGGGGGGGGCGGGAGGAATGAGCAGTTCTTC. As protein: CASSLGGGGRNEQFF.

The genes are TRBV10-3 and TRBJ1-1; D unresolved. In germline, CDR1 is ENHRY, CDR2 SYGVKD. V was clipped by 4 bases and J by 5 bases, with 8 bases between them. This CDR3 is 12 amino acids long. The chain's CDR3 is CAISVAGTEAFF. The CDR3 DNA is TGTGCCATCAGTGTGGCGGGTACTGAAGCTTTCTTT.

The V call is TRBV3-1, the J call TRBJ1-5; possible D gene TRBD1, 5 bases. CDR3 length: 15 amino acids. V gave up 4 bases and J gave up 2 bases, with 12 bases separating them. Per germline, CDR1 LGHDT and CDR2 YNNKEL (reference sequence). CDR3 nucleotides: TGTGCCAGCAGCCGAGGGCGGGGGGGCAATCAGCCCCAGCATTTT. Protein: CASSRGRGGNQPQHF.

This clonotype was observed at least ten times. The genes are TRBV10-3 and TRBJ1-1; D is perhaps TRBD1 (6 bases). The germline V and J ends were trimmed by 0 bases and 0 bases, with 11 bases remaining between them. The germline V gene encodes CDR1 ENHRY and CDR2 SYGVKD. The CDR3 runs 16 residues. The CDR3 loop reads CAISESPRTVNTEAFF. The CDR3 DNA is TGTGCCATCAGTGAGTCGCCTCGGACAGTGAACACTGAAGCTTTCTTT.

This clonotype was picked up many times. V is TRBV20-1 and J is TRBJ2-3; 7 bases are shared with TRBD2. Looked up from germline, CDR1 is DFQATT and CDR2 is SNEGSKA (reference sequence). The trim removed 2 bases at V and 2 bases at J, leaving 7 bases unmatched. The CDR3 sequence is 15 residues long. CDR3 in amino acids: CSARRSGVLTDTQYF. In DNA form, the CDR3 reads TGCAGTGCTAGAAGGAGCGGGGTGCTCACAGATACGCAGTATTTT.

This clonotype was recorded at least ten times. CDR3 sequence (DNA): TGCGCCAGCAGCCAAGATAGGGGGGCCGTGGGGTACGAGCAGTACTTC. Translation: CASSQDRGAVGYEQYF. The rearrangement links TRBV4-3 to TRBJ2-7; D may be TRBD1 or TRBD2 (6 bases each). Germline CDR1 reads LGHNA; CDR2 reads YSLEER. The CDR3 runs 16 residues. V gave up 0 bases and J gave up 4 bases, with 16 bases separating them.

This clonotype was observed many times. The rearrangement joins TRBV5-5 to TRBJ2-6; the D gene is possibly TRBD1 (6 bases). The CDR3 extends over 18 amino acids. Trimming shortened V by 4 bases and J by 0 bases, and 17 bases separated the two germline ends. Germline values: CDR1 SGHKS, CDR2 YYEKEE (reference sequence). DNA for the CDR3: TGTGCCAGCAGCGTCCAACAGGGTATCATCTCTGGGGCCAACGTCCTGACTTTC. Translated, it gives CASSVQQGIISGANVLTF. The full variable domain, rest sourced from reference TRBV5-5 and TRBJ2-6, is DAGVTQSPTHLIKTRGQQVTLRCSPISGHKSVSWYQQVLGQGPQFIFQYYEKEERGRGNFPDRFSARQFPNYSSELNVNALLLGDSALYLCASSVQQGIISGANVLTFGAGSRLTVL.

V and J are TRBV6-2 or TRBV6-3 and TRBJ2-7; no definite D call. Germline V lookup: CDR1 MNHEY, CDR2 SVGEGT. V was shortened by 1 base and J by 3 bases, with 1 base between the two germline ends. CDR3 length: 11 residues. The CDR3: CASSYYYEQYF. The DNA of the CDR3 is TGTGCCAGCAGTTACTACTACGAGCAGTACTTC.

The sample holds a few counts of this clonotype. The rearrangement links TRBV28 to TRBJ2-2; TRBD2 agrees at 10 bases. This CDR3 comprises 18 residues. Germline trimming cut 4 bases from V and 2 bases from J; bases unmatched to any gene: 10. Germline CDR1 is MDHEN and CDR2 is SYDVKM. The chain's CDR3 is CASSSPASGGPNTGELFF. In nucleotides, the CDR3 is TGTGCCAGCAGTTCCCCGGCTAGCGGGGGCCCCAACACCGGGGAGCTGTTTTTT. Based on the CDR3 plus reference TRBV28 and TRBJ2-2, the full variable domain is DVKVTQSSRYLVKRTGEKVFLECVQDMDHENMFWYRQDPGLGLRLIYFSYDVKMKEKGDIPEGYSVSREKKERFSLILESASTNQTSMYLCASSSPASGGPNTGELFFGEGSRLTVL.

This clonotype was picked up many times. A much more abundant neighbour one base away suggests this may be a read error. This chain connects TRBV2 to TRBJ2-1; D gene unclear. V was shortened by 6 bases and J by 3 bases, with 3 bases between the two germline ends. CDR3 length: 11 residues. Looked up from germline, CDR1 is SNHLY and CDR2 is FYNNEI. The CDR3: CASRYYNEQFF. For the CDR3, the DNA is TGTGCCAGCAGATACTACAATGAGCAGTTCTTC.

This clonotype showed up many times. The chain is built from TRBV5-1 and TRBJ2-1, with D unclear. Trimming shortened V by 0 bases and J by 7 bases, and 11 bases separated the two germline ends. CDR1 is SGHRS, CDR2 YFSETQ, per germline. The CDR3 has 14 amino acids. In DNA, the CDR3 is TGCGCCAGCAGCTTGGGCTACAGTCCAAATGAGCAGTTCTTC. Translating gives CASSLGYSPNEQFF. Variable domain in full (rest from reference TRBV5-1 and TRBJ2-1): KAGVTQTPRYLIKTRGQQVTLSCSPISGHRSVSWYQQTPGQGLQFLFEYFSETQRNKGNFPGRFSGRQFSNSRSEMNVSTLELGDSALYLCASSLGYSPNEQFFGPGTRLTVL.

The CDR3: CASTPGQGAYEQYV. Here the CDR3 DNA reads TGTGCCAGCACCCCGGGACAGGGGGCCTACGAGCAGTACGTC. The chain carries TRBV28 and TRBJ2-7; 11 bases are shared with TRBD1. Germline CDR1 MDHEN, CDR2 SYDVKM. With V trimmed by 7 bases and J by 2 bases, 4 bases remained unmatched. The length of the CDR3 is 14 residues.

The chain joins TRBV30 to TRBJ1-2, with 7 bases aligning to TRBD1. The germline V gene encodes CDR1 GTSNPN and CDR2 SVGIG (reference sequence). V lost 0 bases and J lost 4; bases outside the gene matches: 5. The CDR3 extends over 14 amino acids. For the CDR3, the DNA is TGTGCCTGGAGTGTCCAGGGGGTAATCTATGGCTACACCTTC. It encodes CAWSVQGVIYGYTF. The variable domain in full, with the rest retrieved from reference TRBV30 and TRBJ1-2, is SQTIHQWPATLVQPVGSPLSLECTVEGTSNPNLYWYRQAAGRGLQLLFYSVGIGQISSEVPQNLSASRPQDRQFILSSKKLLLSDSGFYLCAWSVQGVIYGYTFGSGTRLTVV.

The chain is built from TRBV7-2 and TRBJ2-5, with a tentative D call TRBD2 (5 bases). This CDR3 is 13 amino acids long. V was cut by 3 bases and J by 4 bases, with 9 bases left in between. Germline V gene sequence: CDR1 SGHTA, CDR2 FQGNSA. In DNA form, the CDR3 reads TGTGCCAGCAGCTTGAGGGCCCCAGAGACCCAGTACTTC. Translated: CASSLRAPETQYF.

This clonotype showed up many times. The rearrangement joins TRBV20-1 to TRBJ2-7, with D perhaps matching TRBD2 (5 bases). Germline V CDR1 and CDR2: DFQATT, SNEGSKA (reference sequence). V was cut by 0 bases and J by 2 bases, with 11 bases left in between. The CDR3 loop spans 14 amino acids. The CDR3 DNA reads as TGCAGTGCTAGAGATCCGTCCGGGACCTACGAGCAGTACTTC. Protein: CSARDPSGTYEQYF.

There are many counts of this clonotype. The chain couples TRBV18 to TRBJ2-2; 7 positions match TRBD1. CDR1 is KGHSH, CDR2 LQKENI, per germline. The CDR3 consists of 16 residues. V was pared by 1 base and J by 3 bases, with 5 bases of the junction left unmatched. The CDR3, as DNA: TGTGCCAGCTCACCACGACAGGGAATTCACACCGGGGAGCTGTTTTTT. Amino acids: CASSPRQGIHTGELFF.

About this clonotype: A much larger clone lies a single base off, so this may be a read error. This chain joins TRBV6-2 or TRBV6-3 and TRBJ2-7; D not certain. The length of the CDR3 is 14 residues. Germline assignment: CDR1 MNHEY and CDR2 SVGEGT. The V and J ends lost 0 bases and 2 bases respectively, with 8 bases between them. The DNA for the CDR3 is TGTGCCAGCAGTTACTCGGCCTGGGCCTACGAGCAGTACGTC. This codes for CASSYSAWAYEQYV.

This clonotype has ten or more counts. The V and J genes are TRBV20-1 and TRBJ2-7, with 7 bases identical to TRBD2. After removal of 2 bases from V and 3 bases from J, the junction contained 7 bases not matched to a gene. The CDR3 loop spans 14 amino acids. Germline V gene data show CDR1 as DFQATT and CDR2 as SNEGSKA (reference sequence). This CDR3 reads CSARLPSGDYEQYF. CDR3 sequence (DNA): TGCAGTGCTAGACTACCAAGCGGGGACTACGAGCAGTACTTC.

CDR3 DNA: TGTGCCAGCAGTTTGATTCAATCGGGCTACACCTTC. Protein product: CASSLIQSGYTF. This chain connects TRBV6-2 or TRBV6-3 to TRBJ1-2; D not certain. The V gene's germline CDR1 is MNHEY and CDR2 SVGEGT. V was shortened by 4 bases and J by 8 bases, with 11 bases between the two germline ends. The CDR3 totals 12 residues.

This clonotype was observed many times. The J gene is TRBJ1-1, the V gene TRBV7-3; D call uncertain. The CDR3 is 13 residues long. Trimming cost V 5 bases and J 0 bases, with 7 bases left between them. Germline assignment: CDR1 SGHTA and CDR2 FQGTGA. CDR3 bases: TGTGCCAGCAGCAAGAACATGAACACTGAAGCTTTCTTT. Translation: CASSKNMNTEAFF.

The chain is built from TRBV7-2 and TRBJ1-2, with a weak D call TRBD1 (5 bases). This CDR3 has 13 residues. The V gene's germline CDR1 is SGHTA and CDR2 FQGNSA. V was clipped by 1 base and J by 8 bases, with 11 bases between them. For the CDR3, the DNA is TGTGCCAGCAGCTTAGGACATGGGGGAGGCTACACCTTC. Protein product: CASSLGHGGGYTF.

This clonotype was found many times. V is TRBV29-1 and J is TRBJ1-1; a weak D match, TRBD1 (5 bases). The CDR3 covers 11 residues. Germline assignment: CDR1 SQVTM and CDR2 ANQGSEA. V lost 7 bases and J 3 bases, leaving 9 bases between the germline ends. The CDR3 DNA is TGCAGCGCCTCCAGGGACACTGAAGCTTTCTTT. It encodes CSASRDTEAFF.